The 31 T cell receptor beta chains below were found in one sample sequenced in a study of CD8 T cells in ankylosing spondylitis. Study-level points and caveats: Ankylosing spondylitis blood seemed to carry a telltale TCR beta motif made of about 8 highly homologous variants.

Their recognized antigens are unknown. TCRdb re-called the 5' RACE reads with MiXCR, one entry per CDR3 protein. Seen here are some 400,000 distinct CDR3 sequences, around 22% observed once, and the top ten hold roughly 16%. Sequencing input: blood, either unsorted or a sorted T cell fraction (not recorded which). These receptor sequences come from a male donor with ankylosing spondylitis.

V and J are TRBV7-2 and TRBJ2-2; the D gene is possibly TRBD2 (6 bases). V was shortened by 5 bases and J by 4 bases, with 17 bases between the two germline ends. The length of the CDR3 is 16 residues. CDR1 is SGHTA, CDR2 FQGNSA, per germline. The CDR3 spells CASSRDSAGSTGELFF. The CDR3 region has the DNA TGTGCCAGCAGCCGAGACAGCGCGGGGTCCACCGGGGAGCTGTTTTTT.

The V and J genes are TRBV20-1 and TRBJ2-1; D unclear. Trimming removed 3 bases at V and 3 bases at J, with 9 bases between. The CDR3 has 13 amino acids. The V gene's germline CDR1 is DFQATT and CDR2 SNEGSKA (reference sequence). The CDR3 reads CSASSTFYNEQFF. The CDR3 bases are TGCAGTGCTAGTTCGACATTCTACAATGAGCAGTTCTTC.

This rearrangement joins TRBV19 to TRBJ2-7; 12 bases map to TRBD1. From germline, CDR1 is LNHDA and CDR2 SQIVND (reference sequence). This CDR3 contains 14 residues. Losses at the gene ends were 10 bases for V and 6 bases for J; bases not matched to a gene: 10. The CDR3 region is CATQAGTGGSEQYF. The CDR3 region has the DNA TGTGCCACCCAAGCCGGGACAGGGGGCAGCGAGCAGTACTTC.

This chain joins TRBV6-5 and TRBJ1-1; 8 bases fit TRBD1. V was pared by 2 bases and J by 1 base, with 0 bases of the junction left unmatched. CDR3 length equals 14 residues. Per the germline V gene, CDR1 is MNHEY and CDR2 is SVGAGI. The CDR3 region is CASSYDRGNTEAFF. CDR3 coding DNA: TGTGCCAGCAGTTACGACAGGGGGAACACTGAAGCTTTCTTT.

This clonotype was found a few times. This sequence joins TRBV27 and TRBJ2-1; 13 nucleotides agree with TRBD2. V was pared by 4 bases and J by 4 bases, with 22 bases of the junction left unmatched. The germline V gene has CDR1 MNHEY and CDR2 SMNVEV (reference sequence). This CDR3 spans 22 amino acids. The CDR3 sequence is CASSSRGTSGTISRRRYNEQFF. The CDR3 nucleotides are TGTGCCAGCAGTTCGCGGGGGACTAGCGGGACGATATCGCGACGTCGGTACAATGAGCAGTTCTTC.

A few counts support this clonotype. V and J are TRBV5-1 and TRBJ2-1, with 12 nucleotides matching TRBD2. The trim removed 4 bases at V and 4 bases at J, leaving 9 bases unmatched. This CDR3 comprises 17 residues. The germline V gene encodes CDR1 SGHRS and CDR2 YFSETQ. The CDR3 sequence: CASSVWTSGTGYNEQFF. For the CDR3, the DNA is TGCGCCAGCAGCGTGTGGACTAGCGGGACTGGGTACAATGAGCAGTTCTTC.

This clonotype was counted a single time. CDR3 nucleotides: TGTGCCAGCAAAACTCTAGCGGGAAGCTACGAGCAGTACTTC. It yields the protein CASKTLAGSYEQYF. The gene calls are TRBV6-2 or TRBV6-3 and TRBJ2-7; TRBD2 matches 9 bases. Germline lookup yields CDR1 MNHEY and CDR2 SVGEGT. CDR3 length: 14 amino acids. V gave up 7 bases and J gave up 3 bases; unmatched junction bases: 7.

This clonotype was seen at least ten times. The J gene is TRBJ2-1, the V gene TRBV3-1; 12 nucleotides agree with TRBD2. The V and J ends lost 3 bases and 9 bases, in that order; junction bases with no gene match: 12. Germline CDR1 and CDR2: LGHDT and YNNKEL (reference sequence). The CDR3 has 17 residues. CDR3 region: CASSQVLLAGGGSEQFF. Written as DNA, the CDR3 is TGTGCCAGCAGCCAGGTCCTGCTAGCGGGAGGGGGAAGTGAGCAGTTCTTC.

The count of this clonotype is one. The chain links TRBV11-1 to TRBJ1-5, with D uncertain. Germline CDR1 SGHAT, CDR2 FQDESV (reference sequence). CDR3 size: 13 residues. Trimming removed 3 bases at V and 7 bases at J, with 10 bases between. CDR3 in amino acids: CASSFENGQPQHF. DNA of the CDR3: TGTGCCAGCAGCTTCGAGAACGGCCAGCCCCAGCATTTT.

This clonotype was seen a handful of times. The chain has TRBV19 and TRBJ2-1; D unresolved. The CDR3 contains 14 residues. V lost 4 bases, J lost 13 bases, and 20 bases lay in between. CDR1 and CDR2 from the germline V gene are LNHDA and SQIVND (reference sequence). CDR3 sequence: CASSNPGDQGHQFF. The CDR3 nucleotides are TGTGCCAGTAGTAATCCTGGCGATCAAGGGCACCAGTTCTTC.

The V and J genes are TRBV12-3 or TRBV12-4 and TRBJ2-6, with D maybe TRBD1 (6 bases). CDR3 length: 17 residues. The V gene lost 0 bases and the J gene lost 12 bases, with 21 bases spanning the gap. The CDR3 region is CASSLALLAGVRSVLTF. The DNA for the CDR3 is TGTGCCAGCAGTTTAGCTCTCTTGGCAGGGGTAAGGTCCGTCCTGACTTTC.

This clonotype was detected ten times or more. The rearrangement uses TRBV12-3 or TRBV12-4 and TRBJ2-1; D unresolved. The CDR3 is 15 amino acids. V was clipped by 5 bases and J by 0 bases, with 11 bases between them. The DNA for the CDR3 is TGTGCCAGCAGTCTTACGGCGTCCTCCTACAATGAGCAGTTCTTC. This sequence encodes CASSLTASSYNEQFF.

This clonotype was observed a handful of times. CDR3 loop: CASSPAGVVSYEQYF. The CDR3 nucleotides read TGCGCCAGCAGTCCTGCAGGGGTTGTGTCCTACGAGCAGTACTTC. The V gene is TRBV5-1, the J gene TRBJ2-7, with D possibly TRBD1 on 6 matching bases. With 5 bases removed from V and 1 base from J, the gap between germline ends came to 16 bases. Germline V gene data show CDR1 as SGHRS and CDR2 as YFSETQ. CDR3 size: 15 residues. Looking up the rest from reference TRBV5-1 and TRBJ2-7 gives the full variable domain: KAGVTQTPRYLIKTRGQQVTLSCSPISGHRSVSWYQQTPGQGLQFLFEYFSETQRNKGNFPGRFSGRQFSNSRSEMNVSTLELGDSALYLCASSPAGVVSYEQYFGPGTRLTVT.

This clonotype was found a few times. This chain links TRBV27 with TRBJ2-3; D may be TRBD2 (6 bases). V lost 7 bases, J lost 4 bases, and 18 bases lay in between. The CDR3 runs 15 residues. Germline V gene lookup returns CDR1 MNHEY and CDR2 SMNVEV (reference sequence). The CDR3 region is CASTPGGRGADTQYF. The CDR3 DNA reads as TGTGCCAGCACCCCTGGAGGGAGAGGTGCAGATACGCAGTATTTT.

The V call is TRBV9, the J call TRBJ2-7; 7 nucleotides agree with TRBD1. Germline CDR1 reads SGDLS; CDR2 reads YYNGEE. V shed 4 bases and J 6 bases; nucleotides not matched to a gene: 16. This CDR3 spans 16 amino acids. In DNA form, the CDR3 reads TGTGCCAGCAGCCCTTCCTCCGGGACAGCTTATATCGAGCAGTACTTC. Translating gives CASSPSSGTAYIEQYF. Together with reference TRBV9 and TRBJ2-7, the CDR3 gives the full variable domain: DSGVTQTPKHLITATGQRVTLRCSPRSGDLSVYWYQQSLDQGLQFLIQYYNGEERAKGNILERFSAQQFPDLHSELNLSSLELGDSALYFCASSPSSGTAYIEQYFGPGTRLTVT.

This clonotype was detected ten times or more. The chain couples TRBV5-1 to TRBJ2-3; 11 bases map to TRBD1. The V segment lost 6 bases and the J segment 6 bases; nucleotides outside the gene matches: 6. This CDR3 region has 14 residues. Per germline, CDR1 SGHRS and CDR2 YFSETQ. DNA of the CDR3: TGCGCCAGCAAGGGACAGGGGGTAACGGATACGCAGTATTTT. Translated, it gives CASKGQGVTDTQYF.

For the CDR3, the DNA is TGTGCCAGCAGCTTAGGGGTAGGCGGGGGCCACACTGAAGCTTTCTTT. Translation: CASSLGVGGGHTEAFF. The chain couples TRBV7-6 to TRBJ1-1, with D possibly matching TRBD1 (6 bases). CDR1 is SGHVS, CDR2 FNYEAQ, per germline. Trimming removed 1 base from V and 3 bases from J, with 15 bases in between. This CDR3 region has 16 residues.

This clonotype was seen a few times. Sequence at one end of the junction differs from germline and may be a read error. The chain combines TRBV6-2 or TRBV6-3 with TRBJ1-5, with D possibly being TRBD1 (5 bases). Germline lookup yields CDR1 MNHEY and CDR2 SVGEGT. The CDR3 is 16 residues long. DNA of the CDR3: TGTGCCAGCAGTTACTCTAGTACAGGACGCAAGCAGCCCCAGCATTTT. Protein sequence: CASSYSSTGRKQPQHF.

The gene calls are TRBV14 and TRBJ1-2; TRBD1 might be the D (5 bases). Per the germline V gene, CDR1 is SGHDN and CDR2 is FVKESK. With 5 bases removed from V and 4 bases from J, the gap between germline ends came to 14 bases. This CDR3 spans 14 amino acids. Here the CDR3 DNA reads TGTGCCAGCAGCAAAGGGGTACAGAGCTATGGCTACACCTTC. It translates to CASSKGVQSYGYTF.

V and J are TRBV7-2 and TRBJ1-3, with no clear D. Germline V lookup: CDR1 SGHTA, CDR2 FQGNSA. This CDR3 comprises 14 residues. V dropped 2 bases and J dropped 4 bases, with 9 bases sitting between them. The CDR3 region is CASSLNLLGNTIYF. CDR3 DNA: TGTGCCAGCAGCTTAAATCTCCTCGGAAACACCATATATTTT.

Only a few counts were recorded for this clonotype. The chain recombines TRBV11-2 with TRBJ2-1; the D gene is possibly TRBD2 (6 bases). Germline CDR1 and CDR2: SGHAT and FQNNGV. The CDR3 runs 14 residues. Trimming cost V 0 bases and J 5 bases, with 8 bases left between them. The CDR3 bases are TGTGCCAGCAGCTTAGATGCTAGCGACAATGAGCAGTTCTTC. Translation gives CASSLDASDNEQFF. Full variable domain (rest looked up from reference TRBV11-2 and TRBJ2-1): EAGVAQSPRYKIIEKRQSVAFWCNPISGHATLYWYQQILGQGPKLLIQFQNNGVVDDSQLPKDRFSAERLKGVDSTLKIQPAKLEDSAVYLCASSLDASDNEQFFGPGTRLTVL.

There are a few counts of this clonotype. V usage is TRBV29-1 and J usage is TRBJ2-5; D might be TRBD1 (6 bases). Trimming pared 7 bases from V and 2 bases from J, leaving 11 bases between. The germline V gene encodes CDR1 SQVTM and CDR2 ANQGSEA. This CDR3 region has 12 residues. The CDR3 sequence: CSAGQSQETQYF. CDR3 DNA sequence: TGCAGCGCAGGACAGAGTCAAGAGACCCAGTACTTC.

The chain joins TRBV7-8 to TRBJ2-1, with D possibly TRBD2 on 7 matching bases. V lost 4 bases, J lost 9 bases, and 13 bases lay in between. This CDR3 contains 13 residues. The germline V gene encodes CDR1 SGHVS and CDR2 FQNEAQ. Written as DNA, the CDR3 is TGTGCCAGCAGCTCTGTTCGGGGGGCTGAGCAGTTCTTC. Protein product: CASSSVRGAEQFF.

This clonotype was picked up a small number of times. As DNA, the CDR3 is TGCAGTGCTAGGGGCTTGACGGTGGATGAGCAGTTCTTC. Protein product: CSARGLTVDEQFF. V is TRBV20-1 and J is TRBJ2-1; the D is unclear. The CDR3 is 13 residues long. V shed 3 bases and J shed 8 bases, with 14 bases lying between them. In germline, CDR1 is DFQATT, CDR2 SNEGSKA (reference sequence).

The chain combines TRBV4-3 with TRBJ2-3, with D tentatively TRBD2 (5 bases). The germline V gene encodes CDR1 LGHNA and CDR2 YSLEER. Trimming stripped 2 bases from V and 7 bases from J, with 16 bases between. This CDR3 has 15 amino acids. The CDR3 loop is CASSQIGNLPNTQYF. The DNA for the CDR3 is TGCGCCAGCAGCCAAATCGGGAACCTCCCCAATACGCAGTATTTT.

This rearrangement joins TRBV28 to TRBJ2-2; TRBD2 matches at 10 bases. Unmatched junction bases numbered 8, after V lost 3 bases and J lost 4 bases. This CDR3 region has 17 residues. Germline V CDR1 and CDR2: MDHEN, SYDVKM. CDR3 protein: CASSFRFGTSATGELFF. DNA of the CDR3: TGTGCCAGCAGTTTTCGTTTCGGGACTAGCGCCACCGGGGAGCTGTTTTTT. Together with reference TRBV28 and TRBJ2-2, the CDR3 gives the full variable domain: DVKVTQSSRYLVKRTGEKVFLECVQDMDHENMFWYRQDPGLGLRLIYFSYDVKMKEKGDIPEGYSVSREKKERFSLILESASTNQTSMYLCASSFRFGTSATGELFFGEGSRLTVL.

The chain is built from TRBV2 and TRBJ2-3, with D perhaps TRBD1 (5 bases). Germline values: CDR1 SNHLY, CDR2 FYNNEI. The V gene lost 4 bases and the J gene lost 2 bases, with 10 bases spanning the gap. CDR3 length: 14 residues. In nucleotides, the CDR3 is TGTGCCAGCAGTGGGGCAGGGAACACAGATACGCAGTATTTT. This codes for CASSGAGNTDTQYF.

CDR3 in DNA: TGTGCCAGCAGCTTGGGGACAGGGGCCGGGGAGCTGTTTTTT. Protein sequence: CASSLGTGAGELFF. V and J are TRBV11-3 and TRBJ2-2, with 10 nucleotides matching TRBD1. In germline, CDR1 is SGHNT, CDR2 YENEEA. V dropped 3 bases and J dropped 6; count of bases not matched to a gene: 1. There are 14 residues in the CDR3.

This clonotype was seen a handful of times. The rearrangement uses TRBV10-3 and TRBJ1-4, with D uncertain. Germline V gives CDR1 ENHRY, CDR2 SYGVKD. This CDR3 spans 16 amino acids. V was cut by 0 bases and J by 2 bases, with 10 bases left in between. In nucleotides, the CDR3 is TGTGCCATCAGTGAGTCGGGCAGGCTGACTAATGAAAAACTGTTTTTT. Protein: CAISESGRLTNEKLFF.

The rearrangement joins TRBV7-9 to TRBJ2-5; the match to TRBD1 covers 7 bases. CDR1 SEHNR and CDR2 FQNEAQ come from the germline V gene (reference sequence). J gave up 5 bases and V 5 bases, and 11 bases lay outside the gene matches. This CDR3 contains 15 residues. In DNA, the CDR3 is TGTGCCAGCAGCATACTGGGACAGCTTCAGGAGACCCAGTACTTC. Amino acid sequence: CASSILGQLQETQYF.

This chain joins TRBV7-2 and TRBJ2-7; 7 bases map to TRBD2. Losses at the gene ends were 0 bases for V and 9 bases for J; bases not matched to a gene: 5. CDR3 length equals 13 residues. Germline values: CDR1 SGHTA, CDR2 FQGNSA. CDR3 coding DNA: TGTGCCAGCAGCTTAGCGTGGGGGGGAGGGCAGTACTTC. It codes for CASSLAWGGGQYF.